This T cell receptor beta chain was documented in a study of CD8 T cells in Susac syndrome. Reverse transcription of about 0.5 to 1 ug RNA was carried out with random hexamers. Each CDR3 protein gets one entry after TCRdb re-called the immunoSEQ multiplex PCR reads with MiXCR. Among about 190,000 distinct CDR3 sequences listed, 85% to 95% were seen once. Trimming removed 2 bases from V and 7 bases from J; junction bases left unmatched: 8. Germline V gives CDR1 LGHDT, CDR2 YNNKEL (reference sequence). CDR3 length equals 15 residues. The sequenced sample was CD4+ T cells from PBMCs. The origin of this receptor is a human donor in good health. The V and J genes are TRBV3-1 and TRBJ2-1; the match to TRBD2 covers 7 bases. The CDR3 sequence is CASSQRDSGRNEQFF. Here the CDR3 DNA reads TGTGCCAGCAGCCAACGGGACTCCGGGAGGAATGAGCAGTTCTTC.